The clone carrying this TCR beta chain was observed a few times. Its antigen is still unknown. The data were obtained in a study of response to subunit inactivated influenza vaccine. Study observations and caveats: Authors suggested few new T cells are recruited by each seasonal influenza vaccination.

Using its own MiXCR run on the RT-PCR reads, TCRdb lists one record per CDR3 protein. The sample lists 450,000 to 700,000 distinct CDR3 sequences; 14% were seen once. CDR3 size: 17 residues. V was shortened by 5 bases and J by 0 bases, with 19 bases between the two germline ends. This rearrangement joins TRBV12-3 or TRBV12-4 to TRBJ2-5; D possibly corresponds to TRBD2 (5 bases). The sequences come from PBMCs from blood, collected 12 days after vaccination. The origin of this receptor is a man aged 50-60 years who received an inactivated influenza vaccine. CDR3 in amino acids: CASSRGWLTEYQETQYF. The CDR3 bases are TGTGCCAGCAGTCGGGGATGGCTAACGGAGTACCAAGAGACCCAGTACTTC.